The T cell receptor beta chain described here comes from a study of cytomegalovirus exposure and HLA in healthy donors. The primer mix had 60 Vbeta and 13 Jbeta primers. TCRdb's table, derived via immunoSEQ multiplex PCR, lists solely in-frame clones and lacks some. Of fewer than 200,000 clones listed, approximately 80% are singletons. The junction had 16 bases not matched to a gene; V was cut back by 0 bases and J by 5 bases. CDR1 LGHNA and CDR2 YSLEER come from the germline V gene. The CDR3 covers 18 residues. The origin of this receptor is a female donor in good health and CMV-seronegative. The J gene is TRBJ2-7, the V gene TRBV4-3; 7 nucleotides agree with TRBD2. Material: PBMCs. CDR3 protein: CASSQDGGGGSRAHEQYF. The DNA of the CDR3 is TGCGCCAGCAGCCAAGATGGGGGTGGCGGGAGCAGGGCCCACGAGCAGTACTTC.